This TCR beta chain was identified during a study of T cells expressing NK-cell markers. Study summary: Sorted CD3+CD56-NKG2C+, CD3+CD56+NKG2C- and CD3+CD56+NKG2C+ T cells were the source of the TCR beta repertoires.

The CDR3 runs 16 residues. Notes on the study in general: The leading position in the CD3+CD56-NKG2C+ fraction of four donors also went to these clonotypes. Dominant NKG2C+ clonotypes in six donors made up 1.0-7.0% of CD8+ T cells.

For each CDR3 protein, TCRdb gives one entry from its re-call of the 5' RACE reads, without DNA. The table for this sample gives about 460,000 distinct CDR3 sequences. As for this clonotype: The antigen is not known.

V is TRBV12-3 or TRBV12-4 and J is TRBJ1-6; TCRdb indicates TRBD1, and absent DNA this call remains unverified. The sequence was collected from a woman between 50 and 59 years old in good health. The sample comprised blood T cells: a sorted CD56 or NKG2C T cell subset, CD4+ or CD8+ T cells, or bulk PBMC T cells (not recorded which). Here the CDR3 reads CASSLKGGTYNSPLHF.